These 14 T cell receptor beta chains share one sample of origin, sequenced in a study of blood T cell repertoires in COVID-19. Assay used: immunoSEQ multiplex PCR; TCRdb lists only in-frame clones, some missing. The data hold some 200,000 clones, with more than 70% observed a single time. The sample comprised peripheral blood. These receptors were taken from a man between 35 and 55 years old with active or convalescent COVID-19.

V gene TRBV6-5 combines with J gene TRBJ1-1, with no clear D. CDR3 length: 13 amino acids. Per germline, CDR1 MNHEY and CDR2 SVGAGI. V was trimmed by 6 bases and J by 3 bases, leaving 11 bases between them. The CDR3 protein is CASRYRQDTEAFF. DNA of the CDR3: TGTGCCAGCAGGTACCGGCAGGACACTGAAGCTTTCTTT.

The chain links TRBV11-2 to TRBJ2-7; 12 positions agree with TRBD2. J lost 5 bases, V lost 4 bases, and 6 bases had no gene match. Germline-derived CDR1 and CDR2 are SGHAT and FQNNGV. The CDR3 has 15 residues. The CDR3 loop is CASSSLAGGIDEQYF. The CDR3, as DNA: TGTGCCAGCAGCTCCCTAGCGGGGGGGATAGACGAGCAGTACTTC.

This rearrangement joins TRBV7-2 to TRBJ2-5; D gene unclear. Germline-derived CDR1 and CDR2 are SGHTA and FQGNSA. This CDR3 is built from 11 residues. V lost 5 bases and J 5 bases, leaving 6 bases between the germline ends. CDR3 sequence: CASSTRETQYF. CDR3 DNA: TGTGCCAGCAGCACCCGGGAGACCCAGTACTTC. The whole variable domain, remainder taken from reference TRBV7-2 and TRBJ2-5, is GAGVSQSPSNKVTEKGKDVELRCDPISGHTALYWYRQSLGQGLEFLIYFQGNSAPDKSGLPSDRFSAERTGGSVSTLTIQRTQQEDSAVYLCASSTRETQYFGPGTRLLVL.

The rearrangement joins TRBV19 to TRBJ1-2, with 7 bases identical to TRBD1. CDR3 size: 15 residues. J was trimmed by 8 bases and V by 5 bases; bases with no gene match: 14. Germline V gene data show CDR1 as LNHDA and CDR2 as SQIVND (reference sequence). The CDR3: CASSLRTGGFRGYTF. The DNA for the CDR3 is TGTGCCAGTAGTCTACGGACAGGTGGTTTTCGGGGCTACACCTTC.

The V gene is TRBV6-2 or TRBV6-3, the J gene TRBJ1-2; maybe TRBD1 (6 bases). The CDR3 is made up of 12 amino acids. V gave up 4 bases and J gave up 5 bases, with 8 bases separating them. Germline V CDR1 and CDR2: MNHEY, SVGEGT. CDR3 bases: TGTGCCAGCAGTTCCCAGGGGTATGGCTACACCTTC. As protein: CASSSQGYGYTF.

V usage is TRBV7-8 and J usage is TRBJ1-1, with 9 bases lining up with TRBD1. The CDR3 runs 14 residues. The germline V gene has CDR1 SGHVS and CDR2 FQNEAQ. Germline trimming cut 4 bases from V and 5 bases from J; bases unmatched to any gene: 5. The CDR3 DNA is TGTGCCAGCAGCTATAAGGACAGGGGAACTGAAGCTTTCTTT. The encoded protein is CASSYKDRGTEAFF.

This clone was counted many times. This chain connects TRBV6-5 to TRBJ1-1, with TRBD1 matching over 8 bases. The ends lost 7 bases at V and 3 bases at J; junction bases unmatched: 7. Germline V CDR1 and CDR2: MNHEY, SVGAGI. CDR3 length: 14 residues. The CDR3 sequence is CASTPDRGYTEAFF. The DNA for the CDR3 is TGTGCCAGCACCCCTGACAGGGGCTACACTGAAGCTTTCTTT.

The chain carries TRBV15 and TRBJ2-1; TRBD2 is a possible D gene (5 bases). The CDR3 is 17 amino acids. Trimming cost V 3 bases and J 3 bases, with 18 bases left between them. Germline V gene sequence: CDR1 LNHNV, CDR2 YYDKDF (reference sequence). The DNA of the CDR3 is TGTGCCACCAGCAGGTTCGGTGGCGGACTTAACTACAATGAGCAGTTCTTC. Translated, it gives CATSRFGGGLNYNEQFF.

V is TRBV10-1 and J is TRBJ1-2; 9 bases are a match to TRBD1. CDR3 length equals 12 residues. V gave up 6 bases and J gave up 10 bases; unmatched junction bases: 6. Germline V CDR1 and CDR2: WNHNN, SYGVQD (reference sequence). The CDR3 is CASSSGQGAYTF. CDR3 nucleotide sequence: TGCGCCAGCAGCTCGGGACAGGGCGCCTACACCTTC.

The chain links TRBV19 to TRBJ2-1; TRBD2 matches 9 bases. In germline, CDR1 is LNHDA, CDR2 SQIVND (reference sequence). CDR3 length: 17 amino acids. V was pared by 5 bases and J by 8 bases, with 16 bases of the junction left unmatched. The CDR3 DNA is TGTGCCAGTAGTCTCTACCCTGGCGCGGGGGGGCCTCATGAGCAGTTCTTC. Protein sequence: CASSLYPGAGGPHEQFF.

The chain combines TRBV4-1 with TRBJ2-3; D is uncertain. Per germline, CDR1 MGHRA and CDR2 YSYEKL. V lost 0 bases to trimming and J lost 8 bases, with 15 bases between them. This CDR3 is 15 amino acids long. The CDR3 reads CASSQEPRSMSTQYF. CDR3 nucleotides: TGCGCCAGCAGCCAAGAACCCCGATCGATGAGTACGCAGTATTTT.

The chain employs TRBV5-1 and TRBJ1-2; D is ambiguous. V was pared by 0 bases and J by 0 bases, with 6 bases between. The germline CDR1 and CDR2 sequences are SGHRS and YFSETQ. The length of the CDR3 is 14 residues. Written as DNA, the CDR3 is TGCGCCAGCAGCTTGGGGGAGGCTAACTATGGCTACACCTTC. This codes for CASSLGEANYGYTF.

The chain is built from TRBV20-1 and TRBJ2-5, with a tentative D call TRBD1 (6 bases). V was clipped by 3 bases and J by 0 bases, with 11 bases between them. CDR1 and CDR2 (germline): DFQATT, SNEGSKA (reference sequence). CDR3 length: 14 residues. The CDR3 DNA reads as TGCAGTGCTAGTCCCCGGGACAACCAAGAGACCCAGTACTTC. This encodes CSASPRDNQETQYF.

This sequence joins TRBV21-1 and TRBJ1-5; TRBD1 was called by the table and not checked on the DNA. TRBV21-1 is a pseudogene locus. The CDR3 runs to 13 residues. The CDR3 region is CASRQGSFQPQHF. The CDR3 DNA sequence: TGTGCCAGCAGACAGGGATCTTTTCAGCCCCAGCATTTT.